The rows below give T cell receptor beta chains drawn from one sample of a study of blood T cell repertoires in COVID-19. Method: immunoSEQ multiplex PCR; TCRdb's copy keeps in-frame clones and lacks some. The profile shows around 170,000 clones, roughly 85% of them singletons. The sample taken for sequencing was PBMCs or T cells enriched from blood (not recorded which). The source of these receptors is a woman aged 18-30 years who had recovered from COVID-19. The CDR3 runs from the conserved cysteine through the conserved F or W. The D gene is left open where the match is weak. Not every row has a clone size; where given, it reads once, few, many or a size class.

>.|TRBJ2-3|.|TRBV19|16
CASSIVGDSPSDTQYF
TGTGCCAGTAGTATAGTAGGGGACTCCCCCTCAGATACGCAGTATTTT
>few|TRBJ1-6|.|TRBV27|15
CASSLSEQGNSPLHF
TGTGCCAGCAGTTTGTCCGAACAGGGAAATTCACCCCTCCACTTT
>.|TRBJ1-1|.|TRBV27|12
CASQTGNTEAFF
TGTGCCAGCCAGACGGGGAACACTGAAGCTTTCTTT
>.|TRBJ1-1|.|TRBV6-6|15
CASSDADGMNTEAFF
TGTGCCAGCAGTGACGCGGACGGGATGAACACTGAAGCTTTCTTT
>.|TRBJ2-3|TRBD2|TRBV28|16
CASATPTAGGLDTQYF
TGTGCCAGCGCGACCCCCACAGCGGGGGGGCTAGATACGCAGTATTTT
>.|TRBJ2-1|.|TRBV7-8|15
CASERGRGSYNEQFF
TGTGCCAGCGAAAGGGGGAGAGGATCCTACAATGAGCAGTTCTTC
>.|TRBJ2-1|TRBD2|TRBV30|13
CACSSGGYNEQFF
TGTGCCTGCAGTAGCGGGGGCTACAATGAGCAGTTCTTC
>.|TRBJ2-3|TRBD1|TRBV19|15
CASNAQGARSDTQYF
TGTGCCAGTAACGCACAGGGGGCGCGTTCAGATACGCAGTATTTT
>once|TRBJ2-2|.|TRBV7-8|12
CASSERLGELFF
TGTGCCAGCAGCGAGAGGCTGGGGGAGCTGTTTTTT
>.|TRBJ2-1|.|TRBV3-1/TRBV3-2|17
CASSLSTAGARGGEQFF
TGTGCCAGCAGTCTTAGCACGGCGGGGGCCCGAGGAGGTGAGCAGTTCTTC
>.|TRBJ1-1|.|TRBV28|13
CASEDSLNTEAFF
TGTGCCAGCGAGGACAGTCTGAACACTGAAGCTTTCTTT
>.|TRBJ2-5|TRBD2|TRBV19|13
CASSAPGGETQYF
TGTGCCAGTAGCGCACCGGGAGGAGAGACCCAGTACTTC
>.|TRBJ2-7|.|TRBV7-9|12
CASSIEGGEQYF
TGTGCCAGCAGCATAGAAGGGGGCGAGCAGTACTTC
>.|TRBJ2-1|.|TRBV7-9|12
CASSTEVPHQFF
TGTGCCAGCAGCACTGAGGTGCCCCACCAGTTCTTC
>.|TRBJ2-5|TRBD1|TRBV4-1|16
CASSQYRDRVQETQYF
TGCGCCAGCAGCCAATACCGGGACAGGGTCCAAGAGACCCAGTACTTC
>.|TRBJ2-1|.|TRBV13|14
CASSLGPFGYEQFF
TGTGCCAGCAGCTTAGGTCCCTTCGGTTATGAGCAGTTCTTC
>.|TRBJ1-5|TRBD1|TRBV5-1|13
CASSRGTDQPQHF
TGCGCCAGCAGCCGGGGGACAGATCAGCCCCAGCATTTT